The 3 T cell receptor beta chains presented below share a single source sample, sequenced in a study of radiation and T cells in renal cell carcinoma (dated by TCRdb to the early 2020s). According to the study, the label for this sample's time point signals: blood 4 weeks post-SBRT, at nephrectomy. Reading the label with the study, this specimen's treatment or condition is: 15 Gy SBRT to primary tumor, nephrectomy 4 weeks later. Library preparation employed the immunoSEQ multiplex PCR assay. What TCRdb holds here is the immuneACCESS table cut down to in-frame rearrangements. Part of the clones is not present; checked against another copy, under half of the missing clones reflect an unresolved V gene, and the others are unexplained. The sample table contains tens of thousands of clones; only one count was recorded for more than 65% of them. 30% to 35% of the sample rests with the top ten. Sequences were derived from blood, sampled from a patient whose treatment included radiotherapy and nephrectomy. The source is a man in his 60s with renal cell carcinoma.

The rearrangement uses TRBV5-1 and TRBJ2-5, with TRBD2 matching over 14 bases. CDR1 and CDR2 from the germline V gene are SGHRS and YFSETQ. CDR3 size: 16 residues. Trimming took 5 bases from V and 4 from J; bases not matched to a gene: 7. For the CDR3, the DNA is TGCGCCAGCAGTCTAGTGACTAGCGGGGGGGCAGAGACCCAGTACTTC. Its translation is CASSLVTSGGAETQYF.

CDR3: CASSDGTGLNEQFF. The CDR3 DNA is TGTGCCAGCAGTGACGGGACAGGCTTGAATGAGCAGTTCTTC. The J gene is TRBJ2-1, the V gene TRBV6-4, with 8 nucleotides matching TRBD1. Germline CDR1 and CDR2: MRHNA and SNTAGT. The CDR3 runs 14 residues. Trimming removed 2 bases from V and 7 bases from J; junction bases left unmatched: 4.

The chain has TRBV11-2 and TRBJ2-3; D gene uncertain. There are 16 residues in the CDR3. Germline V gene data show CDR1 as SGHAT and CDR2 as FQNNGV. V lost 2 bases and J 0 bases, leaving 12 bases between the germline ends. The CDR3 is CASSLRSVTSTDTQYF. The CDR3 bases are TGTGCCAGCAGCTTACGTTCGGTGACTAGCACAGATACGCAGTATTTT.